This is a list of T cell receptor beta chains from one sample in a study of neoadjuvant anti-PD-1 for oral cavity cancer. Only in-frame clones appear in the TCRdb table, and some are missing; sequencing was by immunoSEQ multiplex PCR. Among tens of thousands of clones listed, approximately 26% were seen once. The sample here was tumor tissue, taken after nivolumab (anti-PD-1) treatment. The origin of the receptors is a person aged 40-85 years with oral cavity squamous cell carcinoma. Each CDR3 is given with its conserved first and last residue. The order of the fields is clone size, D gene, V gene, J gene, CDR3 protein, CDR3 DNA. D genes are given only for firm matches. Where a row states a size, it is once, few, many or the class of an expanded clone; other rows omit it.

>-|-|TRBV28|TRBJ2-7
CASSLEWGVTTYEQYF
TGTGCCAGCAGTTTAGAGTGGGGGGTCACCACCTACGAGCAGTACTTC
>few|-|TRBV7-9|TRBJ2-7
CASSLAYGVTYEQYF
TGTGCCAGCAGCTTAGCCTACGGAGTTACCTACGAGCAGTACTTC
>few|-|TRBV7-9|TRBJ1-4
CASSLSSDNEKLFF
TGTGCCAGCAGCTTAAGCAGTGATAATGAAAAACTGTTTTTT
>-|-|TRBV6-1|TRBJ2-7
CASSEDVDFSYEQYF
TGTGCCAGCAGTGAAGATGTTGACTTCTCCTACGAGCAGTACTTC
>few|TRBD2|TRBV9|TRBJ2-5
CASSVGDSGGVEETQYF
TGTGCCAGCAGCGTAGGAGATAGCGGGGGGGTCGAAGAGACCCAGTACTTC
>few|-|TRBV27|TRBJ2-7
CASSLDSYEQYF
TGTGCCAGCAGTTTAGACAGCTACGAGCAGTACTTC
>-|TRBD2|TRBV9|TRBJ2-5
CASSVGLAGPWETQYF
TGTGCCAGCAGCGTAGGACTAGCGGGTCCTTGGGAGACCCAGTACTTC
>few|-|TRBV4-1|TRBJ1-3
CASSAVGRGIHSGNTIYF
TGCGCCAGCAGCGCCGTTGGAAGGGGAATTCACTCTGGAAACACCATATATTTT
>few|-|TRBV7-8|TRBJ1-6
CASSPSDKGYNSPLHF
TGTGCCAGCAGCCCATCAGATAAAGGGTATAATTCACCCCTCCACTTT
>-|-|TRBV7-9|TRBJ1-1
CASSLEAGDTEAFF
TGTGCCAGCAGCTTAGAGGCCGGGGACACTGAAGCTTTCTTT
>-|TRBD1|TRBV19|TRBJ1-2
CASSTGTDLNYGYTF
TGTGCCAGTAGTACCGGGACAGACCTAAACTATGGCTACACCTTC
>few|-|TRBV9|TRBJ1-2
CASSPFEGANYGYTF
TGTGCCAGCAGCCCCTTCGAGGGAGCTAACTATGGCTACACCTTC
>-|TRBD1|TRBV7-9|TRBJ2-7
CASSFRQGASTEQYF
TGTGCCAGCAGCTTTCGACAGGGGGCTTCAACCGAGCAGTACTTC
>few|TRBD1|TRBV11-2|TRBJ1-2
CASSLNRGGKGYTF
TGTGCCAGCAGCTTAAACAGGGGAGGGAAGGGCTACACCTTC
>once|-|TRBV11-3|TRBJ2-3
CASSLGEGGNTQYF
TGTGCCAGCAGCTTAGGGGAGGGGGGAAATACGCAGTATTTT
>-|TRBD1|TRBV27|TRBJ2-1
CASSSSRTGASYNEQFF
TGTGCCAGCAGTTCGTCCCGGACAGGGGCGTCCTACAATGAGCAGTTCTTC
>-|TRBD1|TRBV25-1|TRBJ1-5
CASSEQGARDQPQHF
TGTGCCAGCAGTGAACAGGGGGCTAGGGATCAGCCCCAGCATTTT
>-|TRBD1|TRBV29-1|TRBJ2-7
CSVRQGGAYEQYF
TGCAGCGTACGACAGGGTGGGGCCTACGAGCAGTACTTC
>few|TRBD1|TRBV29-1|TRBJ1-1
CSATGLNTEAFF
TGCAGCGCGACAGGGCTGAACACTGAAGCTTTCTTT
>large|TRBD1|TRBV9|TRBJ2-7
CASSTGGASYEQYF
TGTGCCAGCAGTACAGGGGGCGCATCCTACGAGCAGTACTTC
>few|-|TRBV11-2|TRBJ1-6
CASSFSGPNNSPLHF
TGTGCCAGCAGCTTTTCGGGACCGAATAATTCACCCCTCCACTTT
>many|-|TRBV6-5|TRBJ1-3
CASSYSQPGNTIYF
TGTGCCAGCAGTTACTCACAGCCTGGAAACACCATATATTTT
>-|TRBD1|TRBV29-1|TRBJ1-1
CSVSQGGTGDTEAFF
TGCAGCGTTTCCCAGGGGGGGACAGGGGACACTGAAGCTTTCTTT
>-|TRBD2|TRBV7-6|TRBJ2-3
CASSLGAGADTQYF
TGTGCCAGCAGCTTAGGAGCGGGAGCAGATACGCAGTATTTT
>few|TRBD1|TRBV10-3|TRBJ2-7
CAISEWTGSYEQYF
TGTGCCATCAGTGAGTGGACAGGCTCCTACGAGCAGTACTTC
>few|-|TRBV5-1|TRBJ1-4
CASSLEHNEKLFF
TGCGCCAGCAGCTTGGAACATAATGAAAAACTGTTTTTT
>-|-|TRBV5-4|TRBJ2-1
CASSLRGGSGNEQFF
TGTGCCAGCAGCTTAAGGGGCGGCTCTGGCAATGAGCAGTTCTTC
>-|-|TRBV29-1|TRBJ1-1
CSDATEGNTEAFF
TGCAGCGACGCGACAGAGGGGAACACTGAAGCTTTCTTT
>few|-|TRBV6-1|TRBJ2-3
CASSRGALTDTQYF
TGTGCCAGCAGTCGGGGGGCCCTCACAGATACGCAGTATTTT
>-|-|TRBV2|TRBJ1-5
CASSKGGEGNQPQHF
TGTGCCAGCAGTAAGGGGGGTGAGGGCAATCAGCCCCAGCATTTT
>-|-|TRBV7-6|TRBJ2-7
CASSLALDLGEQYF
TGTGCCAGCAGCTTAGCTTTGGACCTTGGCGAGCAGTACTTC
>few|-|TRBV7-9|TRBJ2-6
CASSPPGANVLTF
TGTGCCAGCAGCCCCCCCGGGGCCAACGTCCTGACTTTC
>-|TRBD1|TRBV6-1|TRBJ1-2
CASSEGQGGGYTF
TGTGCCAGCAGTGAGGGACAGGGAGGTGGCTACACCTTC
>few|TRBD2|TRBV5-1|TRBJ2-2
CASSLASAGGNTGELFF
TGCGCCAGCAGCTTGGCCTCCGCGGGGGGGAACACCGGGGAGCTGTTTTTT
>few|-|TRBV12-2|TRBJ2-1
CASRFGAVVSNEQFF
TGTGCAAGTCGCTTCGGCGCAGTGGTCTCCAATGAGCAGTTCTTC
>-|-|TRBV5-4|TRBJ2-3
CASRGRTDTQYF
TGTGCCAGCAGGGGTCGGACAGATACGCAGTATTTT
>medium-sized|TRBD1|TRBV6-1|TRBJ1-4
CATRTGKGEKLFF
TGTGCCACCCGGACAGGGAAGGGCGAAAAACTGTTTTTT
>few|TRBD1|TRBV5-6|TRBJ1-2
CASSSRGTEHYGYTF
TGTGCCAGCAGCTCGCGAGGGACAGAACACTATGGCTACACCTTC
>many|-|TRBV6-5|TRBJ1-1
CASKIGSGWDTEAFF
TGTGCCAGCAAGATTGGGTCAGGGTGGGACACTGAAGCTTTCTTT
>few|-|TRBV28|TRBJ2-3
CASSLLGLRASTDTQYF
TGTGCCAGCAGTTTGTTAGGACTTCGTGCTAGCACAGATACGCAGTATTTT